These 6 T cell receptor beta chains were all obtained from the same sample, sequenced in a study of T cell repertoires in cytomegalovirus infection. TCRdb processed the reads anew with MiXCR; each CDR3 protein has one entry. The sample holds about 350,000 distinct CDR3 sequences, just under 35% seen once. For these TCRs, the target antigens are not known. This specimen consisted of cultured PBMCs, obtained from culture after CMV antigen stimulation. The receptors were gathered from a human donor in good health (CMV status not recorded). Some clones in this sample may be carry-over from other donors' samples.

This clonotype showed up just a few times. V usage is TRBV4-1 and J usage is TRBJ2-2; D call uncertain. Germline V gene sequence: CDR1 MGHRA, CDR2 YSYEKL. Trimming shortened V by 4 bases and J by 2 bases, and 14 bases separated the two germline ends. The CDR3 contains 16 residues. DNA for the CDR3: TGCGCCAGCAGCCGGGAAATTACAGACAACACCGGGGAGCTGTTTTTT. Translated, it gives CASSREITDNTGELFF.

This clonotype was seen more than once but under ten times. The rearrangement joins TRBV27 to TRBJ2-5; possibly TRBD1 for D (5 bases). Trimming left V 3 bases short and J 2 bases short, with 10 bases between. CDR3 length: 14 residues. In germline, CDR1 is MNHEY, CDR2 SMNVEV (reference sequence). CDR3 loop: CASSFGQSQETQYF. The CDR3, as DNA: TGTGCCAGCAGTTTCGGACAATCACAAGAGACCCAGTACTTC.

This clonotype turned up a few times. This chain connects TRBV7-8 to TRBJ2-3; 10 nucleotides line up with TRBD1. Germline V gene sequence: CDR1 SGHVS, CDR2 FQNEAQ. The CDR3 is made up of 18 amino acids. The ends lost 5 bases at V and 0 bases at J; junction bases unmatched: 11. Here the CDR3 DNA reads TGTGCCAGCAGCAATGACAGGGGGCGAGGGAGAAGCACAGATACGCAGTATTTT. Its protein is CASSNDRGRGRSTDTQYF.

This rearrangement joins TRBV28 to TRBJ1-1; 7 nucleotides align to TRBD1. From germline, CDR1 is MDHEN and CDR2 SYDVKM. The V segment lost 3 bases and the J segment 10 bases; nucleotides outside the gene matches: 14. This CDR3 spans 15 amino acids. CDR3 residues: CASSFGDSADLGAFF. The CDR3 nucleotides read TGTGCCAGCAGTTTTGGGGACAGCGCTGACTTAGGAGCTTTCTTT. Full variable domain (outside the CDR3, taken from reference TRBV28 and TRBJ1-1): DVKVTQSSRYLVKRTGEKVFLECVQDMDHENMFWYRQDPGLGLRLIYFSYDVKMKEKGDIPEGYSVSREKKERFSLILESASTNQTSMYLCASSFGDSADLGAFFGQGTRLTVV.

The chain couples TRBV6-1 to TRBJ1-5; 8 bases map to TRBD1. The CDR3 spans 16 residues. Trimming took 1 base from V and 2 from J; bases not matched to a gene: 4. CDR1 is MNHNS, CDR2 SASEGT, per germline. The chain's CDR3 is CASSEGTGFGNQPQHF. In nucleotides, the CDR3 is TGTGCCAGCAGTGAAGGGACAGGGTTCGGCAATCAGCCCCAGCATTTT.

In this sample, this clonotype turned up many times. CDR3 sequence reads: CASSLVRGYGNEQFF. DNA of the CDR3: TGTGCCAGCAGCTTAGTCAGGGGTTATGGGAATGAGCAGTTCTTC. The rearrangement links TRBV7-2 to TRBJ2-1; D may be TRBD1 (6 bases). V was clipped by 1 base and J by 7 bases, with 14 bases between them. From germline, CDR1 is SGHTA and CDR2 FQGNSA. The CDR3 covers 15 residues. The variable domain in full, with the rest retrieved from reference TRBV7-2 and TRBJ2-1, is GAGVSQSPSNKVTEKGKDVELRCDPISGHTALYWYRQSLGQGLEFLIYFQGNSAPDKSGLPSDRFSAERTGGSVSTLTIQRTQQEDSAVYLCASSLVRGYGNEQFFGPGTRLTVL.